A selection of T cell receptor beta chains follows, all from one sample in a study of OX40 agonist ivuxolimab in advanced cancers. Profiled with immunoSEQ multiplex PCR; TCRdb holds only in-frame clones, not every one. The repertoire has more than 65,000 clones, around 85% of them found once; the top ten carry 0.83%. The material sequenced was CD4+ or CD8+ T cells sorted from blood, taken in a trial of the OX40 agonist ivuxolimab. The receptor source for this set is an adult with an advanced solid tumor such as melanoma, head and neck, liver or kidney cancer. Each CDR3 is given with its conserved first and last residue. Each record gives: J gene, D gene, V gene, clone size, CDR3 DNA, CDR3 protein. The D gene is left open where the match is weak. Size is omitted from some rows. Given values are once, few, many or a class for expanded clones.

J gene: TRBJ2-6; D gene: TRBD1; V gene: TRBV7-8; clone size: .; CDR3 DNA: TGTGCCAGCAGCTTAGTTTCAACAGGGGCTGGGGCCAACGTCCTGACTTTC; CDR3 protein: CASSLVSTGAGANVLTF
J gene: TRBJ2-7; D gene: .; V gene: TRBV5-1; clone size: once; CDR3 DNA: TGCGCCAGCAGCTCGGGACCGCACGAGCAGTACTTC; CDR3 protein: CASSSGPHEQYF
J gene: TRBJ2-7; D gene: .; V gene: TRBV6-1; clone size: .; CDR3 DNA: TGTGCCAGCAGGTCGCCCTGGAGCTCCTACGAGCAGTACTTC; CDR3 protein: CASRSPWSSYEQYF
J gene: TRBJ2-1; D gene: TRBD2; V gene: TRBV4-2; clone size: few; CDR3 DNA: TGTGCCAGCAGTCCCTCTAGCGGGAGGGCCGAATACAATGAGCAGTTCTTC; CDR3 protein: CASSPSSGRAEYNEQFF
J gene: TRBJ2-7; D gene: TRBD2; V gene: TRBV28; clone size: .; CDR3 DNA: TGTGCCAGCAGTTTATTCGGGGGGAAGACCTACGAGCAGTACTTC; CDR3 protein: CASSLFGGKTYEQYF
J gene: TRBJ2-7; D gene: TRBD2; V gene: TRBV5-6; clone size: .; CDR3 DNA: TGTGCCAGCAGCCCCGGGACTAGCGGGCGGGGAGAGCAGTACTTC; CDR3 protein: CASSPGTSGRGEQYF
J gene: TRBJ2-7; D gene: TRBD2; V gene: TRBV9; clone size: .; CDR3 DNA: TGTGCCAGCAGCGTAGTGGCTAGCGGGAGCGGGTATTCCTACGAGCAGTACTTC; CDR3 protein: CASSVVASGSGYSYEQYF
J gene: TRBJ1-1; D gene: .; V gene: TRBV5-4; clone size: .; CDR3 DNA: TGTGCCAGCAGCTTGGATGGACGGATGAACACTGAAGCTTTCTTT; CDR3 protein: CASSLDGRMNTEAFF
J gene: TRBJ2-7; D gene: TRBD2; V gene: TRBV4-3; clone size: .; CDR3 DNA: TGCGCCAGCAGCCAAGATTTGTCGCGGGAGCGATACTACGAGCAGTACTTC; CDR3 protein: CASSQDLSRERYYEQYF
J gene: TRBJ2-3; D gene: TRBD2; V gene: TRBV7-2; clone size: .; CDR3 DNA: TGTGCCAGCAGCCTAAGGCTAGCGGGGGGGCCTAACACAGATACGCAGTATTTT; CDR3 protein: CASSLRLAGGPNTDTQYF
J gene: TRBJ2-3; D gene: TRBD2; V gene: TRBV29-1; clone size: .; CDR3 DNA: TGCAGCGTTGAACCCGGGGGGGGCACAGATACGCAGTATTTT; CDR3 protein: CSVEPGGGTDTQYF
J gene: TRBJ2-5; D gene: TRBD1; V gene: TRBV10-1; clone size: .; CDR3 DNA: TGCGCCAGCAGCCATGGGGACAGGGGGCGATCGGAGACCCAGTACTTC; CDR3 protein: CASSHGDRGRSETQYF
J gene: TRBJ1-4; D gene: TRBD1; V gene: TRBV6-5; clone size: .; CDR3 DNA: TGTGCCAGCAGTTCCGGGACAGGGCGTGAAAAACTGTTTTTT; CDR3 protein: CASSSGTGREKLFF
J gene: TRBJ2-1; D gene: TRBD2; V gene: TRBV5-1; clone size: once; CDR3 DNA: TGCGCCAGCACGAAGGAGGGACTAGCGGACAATGGGCAGTTCTTC; CDR3 protein: CASTKEGLADNGQFF
J gene: TRBJ2-2; D gene: TRBD2; V gene: TRBV30; clone size: .; CDR3 DNA: TGTGCCTGGAGTGTGACTAGCGGGAGGGTGCGCACCGGGGAGCTGTTTTTT; CDR3 protein: CAWSVTSGRVRTGELFF
J gene: TRBJ2-1; D gene: .; V gene: TRBV10-3; clone size: .; CDR3 DNA: TGTGCCATCAGTGAGTCTGGGACGGACAATGAGCAGTTCTTC; CDR3 protein: CAISESGTDNEQFF
J gene: TRBJ1-1; D gene: .; V gene: TRBV7-2; clone size: .; CDR3 DNA: TGTGCCAGCAGCTTAGTAGTAGGGTTGAACACTGAAGCTTTCTTT; CDR3 protein: CASSLVVGLNTEAFF
J gene: TRBJ1-5; D gene: .; V gene: TRBV7-9; clone size: .; CDR3 DNA: TGTGCCAGCAGCTTATACCACAGAAGCAATCAGCCCCAGCATTTT; CDR3 protein: CASSLYHRSNQPQHF
J gene: TRBJ1-1; D gene: TRBD1; V gene: TRBV5-5; clone size: once; CDR3 DNA: TGTGCCAGCAGACCTACAGGGGGAAGGGTACTTACTGAAGCTTTCTTT; CDR3 protein: CASRPTGGRVLTEAFF
J gene: TRBJ1-1; D gene: .; V gene: TRBV6-5; clone size: many; CDR3 DNA: TGTGCCAGCAGTTACTCCCCGGGGAAAGCTGAAGCTTTCTTT; CDR3 protein: CASSYSPGKAEAFF
J gene: TRBJ2-7; D gene: .; V gene: TRBV18; clone size: .; CDR3 DNA: TGTGCCAGCTCACGGGACAATGGTTACGAGCAGTACTTC; CDR3 protein: CASSRDNGYEQYF
J gene: TRBJ1-3; D gene: .; V gene: TRBV6-5; clone size: .; CDR3 DNA: TGTGCCAGCAGTTCCCCGGGAGGAAACACCATATATTTT; CDR3 protein: CASSSPGGNTIYF
J gene: TRBJ1-5; D gene: .; V gene: TRBV10-3; clone size: .; CDR3 DNA: TGTGCCATCAGTGAGTCGGCAGGGCCCAATCAGCCCCAGCATTTT; CDR3 protein: CAISESAGPNQPQHF
J gene: TRBJ2-3; D gene: .; V gene: TRBV11-3; clone size: .; CDR3 DNA: TGTGCCAGCAGCTTAGCCCCAGGTTCGGATACGCAGTATTTT; CDR3 protein: CASSLAPGSDTQYF
J gene: TRBJ1-1; D gene: .; V gene: TRBV11-3; clone size: .; CDR3 DNA: TGTGCCAGCTGCAGGGACACCTCGAACACTGAAGCTTTCTTT; CDR3 protein: CASCRDTSNTEAFF
J gene: TRBJ1-4; D gene: .; V gene: TRBV19; clone size: .; CDR3 DNA: TGTGCCAGTAGTGTCCATGGAGTTAATGAAAAACTGTTTTTT; CDR3 protein: CASSVHGVNEKLFF
J gene: TRBJ1-2; D gene: .; V gene: TRBV4-1; clone size: .; CDR3 DNA: TGCGCCAGCAGCCAAGATGGAACAGTGGGGTATGGCTACACCTTC; CDR3 protein: CASSQDGTVGYGYTF
J gene: TRBJ2-2; D gene: .; V gene: TRBV6-6; clone size: .; CDR3 DNA: TGTGCCAGCCGTAACCGAGGGGAAAACACCGGGGAGCTGTTTTTT; CDR3 protein: CASRNRGENTGELFF
J gene: TRBJ2-2; D gene: TRBD2; V gene: TRBV18; clone size: .; CDR3 DNA: TGTGCCAGCTCGCGAACAGAGGCTAGCGGGAGCCCCGGGGGCACCGGGGAGCTGTTTTTT; CDR3 protein: CASSRTEASGSPGGTGELFF
J gene: TRBJ2-5; D gene: TRBD1; V gene: TRBV30; clone size: .; CDR3 DNA: TGTGCCTGGACAGGGGGTCGGCAAGAGACCCAGTACTTC; CDR3 protein: CAWTGGRQETQYF
J gene: TRBJ1-1; D gene: .; V gene: TRBV6-1; clone size: .; CDR3 DNA: TGTGCCAGCAGTGAATATGGGGGGAACACTGAAGCTTTCTTT; CDR3 protein: CASSEYGGNTEAFF
J gene: TRBJ1-6; D gene: TRBD1; V gene: TRBV29-1; clone size: few; CDR3 DNA: TGCAGCGCCACCGAGGGACAGGGCAATTCACCCCTCCACTTT; CDR3 protein: CSATEGQGNSPLHF
J gene: TRBJ2-7; D gene: TRBD1; V gene: TRBV5-1; clone size: .; CDR3 DNA: TGCGCCAGCAGCTTGCTCCCAGGGGGCGATAACGAGCAGTACTTC; CDR3 protein: CASSLLPGGDNEQYF
J gene: TRBJ1-2; D gene: .; V gene: TRBV30; clone size: once; CDR3 DNA: TGTGCCTGGACTTCAGGGTATGGCTACACCTTC; CDR3 protein: CAWTSGYGYTF